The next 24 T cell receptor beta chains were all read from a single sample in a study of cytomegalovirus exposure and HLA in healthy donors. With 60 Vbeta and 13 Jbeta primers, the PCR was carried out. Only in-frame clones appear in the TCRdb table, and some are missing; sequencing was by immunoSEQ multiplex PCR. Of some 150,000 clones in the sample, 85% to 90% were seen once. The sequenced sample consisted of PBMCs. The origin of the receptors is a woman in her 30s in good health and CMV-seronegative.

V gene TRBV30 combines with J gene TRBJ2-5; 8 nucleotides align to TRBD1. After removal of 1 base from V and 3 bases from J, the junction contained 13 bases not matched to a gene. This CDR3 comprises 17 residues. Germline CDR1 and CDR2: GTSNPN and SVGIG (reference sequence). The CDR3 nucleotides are TGTGCCTGGAGTGGCACAGGGGGATGGGAGCAAAAAGAGACCCAGTACTTC. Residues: CAWSGTGGWEQKETQYF.

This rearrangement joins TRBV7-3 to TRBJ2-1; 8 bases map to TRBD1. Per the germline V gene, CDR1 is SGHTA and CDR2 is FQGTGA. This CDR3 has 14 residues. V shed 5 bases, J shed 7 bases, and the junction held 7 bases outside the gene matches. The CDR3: CASSTRTGSNEQFF. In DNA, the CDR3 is TGTGCCAGCAGCACCCGGACAGGGTCAAATGAGCAGTTCTTC.

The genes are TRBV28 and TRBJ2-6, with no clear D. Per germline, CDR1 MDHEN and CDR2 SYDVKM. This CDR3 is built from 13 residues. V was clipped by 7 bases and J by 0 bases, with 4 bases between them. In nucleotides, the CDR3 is TGTGCCAGCACCAACTCTGGGGCCAACGTCCTGACTTTC. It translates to CASTNSGANVLTF.

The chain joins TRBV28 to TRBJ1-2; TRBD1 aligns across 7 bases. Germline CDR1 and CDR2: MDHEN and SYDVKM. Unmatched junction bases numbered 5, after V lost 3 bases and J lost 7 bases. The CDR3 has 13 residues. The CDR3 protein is CASSLDRPRGYTF. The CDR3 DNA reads TGTGCCAGCAGTTTGGACAGGCCCCGTGGCTACACCTTC.

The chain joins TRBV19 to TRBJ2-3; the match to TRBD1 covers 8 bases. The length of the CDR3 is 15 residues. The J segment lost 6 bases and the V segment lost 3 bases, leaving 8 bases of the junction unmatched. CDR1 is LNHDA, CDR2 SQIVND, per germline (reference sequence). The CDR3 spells CASSIGTGDGDTQYF. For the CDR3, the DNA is TGTGCCAGTAGTATCGGGACAGGAGACGGGGATACGCAGTATTTT.

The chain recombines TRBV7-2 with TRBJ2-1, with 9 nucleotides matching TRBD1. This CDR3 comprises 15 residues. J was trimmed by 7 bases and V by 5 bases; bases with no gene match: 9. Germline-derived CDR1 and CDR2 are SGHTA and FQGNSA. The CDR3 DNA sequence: TGTGCCAGCAGCGTACCGGGACAGGGAAGAAATGAGCAGTTCTTC. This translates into CASSVPGQGRNEQFF.

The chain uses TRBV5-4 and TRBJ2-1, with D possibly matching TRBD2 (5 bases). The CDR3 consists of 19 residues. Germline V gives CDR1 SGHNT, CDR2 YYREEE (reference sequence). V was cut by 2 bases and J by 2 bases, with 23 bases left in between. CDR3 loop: CASSLSPHPAGPTYNEQFF. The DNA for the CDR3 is TGTGCCAGCAGCTTATCCCCCCACCCCGCGGGTCCTACCTACAATGAGCAGTTCTTC.

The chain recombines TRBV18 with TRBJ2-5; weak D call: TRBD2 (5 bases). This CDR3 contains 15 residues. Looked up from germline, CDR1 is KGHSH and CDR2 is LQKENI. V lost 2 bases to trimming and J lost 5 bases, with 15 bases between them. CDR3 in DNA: TGTGCCAGCTCACCAGGAGAGGGATCCAGGGAGACCCAGTACTTC. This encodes CASSPGEGSRETQYF.

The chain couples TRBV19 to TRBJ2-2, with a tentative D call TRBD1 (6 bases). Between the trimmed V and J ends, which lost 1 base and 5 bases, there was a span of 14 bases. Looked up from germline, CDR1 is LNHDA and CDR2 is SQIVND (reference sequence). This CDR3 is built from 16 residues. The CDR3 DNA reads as TGTGCCAGTAGTATAGTCAGGGGCGAGGGTACCGGGGAGCTGTTTTTT. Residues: CASSIVRGEGTGELFF.

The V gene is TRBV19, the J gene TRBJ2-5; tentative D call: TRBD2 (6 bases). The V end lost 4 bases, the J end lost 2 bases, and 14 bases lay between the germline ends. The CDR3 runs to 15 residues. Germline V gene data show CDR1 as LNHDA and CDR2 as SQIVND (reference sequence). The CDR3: CASSSGAYYQETQYF. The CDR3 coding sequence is TGTGCCAGTAGTAGCGGGGCTTACTATCAAGAGACCCAGTACTTC.

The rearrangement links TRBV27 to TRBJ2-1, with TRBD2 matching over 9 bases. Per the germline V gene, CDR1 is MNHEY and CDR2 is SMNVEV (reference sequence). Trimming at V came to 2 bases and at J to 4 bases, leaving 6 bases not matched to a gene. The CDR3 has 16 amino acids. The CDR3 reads CASSLQWRGGYNEQFF. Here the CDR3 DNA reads TGTGCCAGCAGTTTACAGTGGCGGGGGGGGTACAATGAGCAGTTCTTC.

CDR3 protein: CASSQDQAGFYEQYF. For the CDR3, the DNA is TGCGCCAGCAGCCAAGATCAGGCAGGGTTCTACGAGCAGTACTTC. The chain employs TRBV4-3 and TRBJ2-7; a weak D match, TRBD1 (5 bases). This CDR3 is built from 15 residues. The germline CDR1 and CDR2 sequences are LGHNA and YSLEER. V was trimmed by 0 bases and J by 3 bases, leaving 12 bases between them.

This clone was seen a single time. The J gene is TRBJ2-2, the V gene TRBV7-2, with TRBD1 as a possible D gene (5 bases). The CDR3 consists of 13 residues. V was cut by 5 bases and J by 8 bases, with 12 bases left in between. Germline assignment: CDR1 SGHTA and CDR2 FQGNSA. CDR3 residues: CASSNRQTGELFF. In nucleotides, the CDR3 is TGTGCCAGCAGCAATAGACAGACGGGGGAGCTGTTTTTT.

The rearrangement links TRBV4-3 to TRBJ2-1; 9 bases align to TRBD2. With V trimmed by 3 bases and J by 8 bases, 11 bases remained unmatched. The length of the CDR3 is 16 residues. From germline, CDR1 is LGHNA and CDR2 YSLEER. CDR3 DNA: TGCGCCAGCAGCCAGGGCCATAGCGGGGGTAAAGATGAGCAGTTCTTC. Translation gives CASSQGHSGGKDEQFF.

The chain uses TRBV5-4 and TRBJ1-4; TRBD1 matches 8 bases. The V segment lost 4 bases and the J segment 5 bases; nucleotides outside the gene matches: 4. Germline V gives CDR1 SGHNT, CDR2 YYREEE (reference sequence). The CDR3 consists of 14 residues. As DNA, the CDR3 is TGTGCCAGCAGCCGAACAGGGGGGAATGAAAAACTGTTTTTT. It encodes CASSRTGGNEKLFF.

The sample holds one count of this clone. The CDR3 DNA sequence: TGTGCCAGCAGCTTACGAGGCGGGGGGGTTTCCCATGAGCAGTTCTTC. Residues: CASSLRGGGVSHEQFF. This chain connects TRBV7-2 to TRBJ2-1; 9 positions agree with TRBD2. Trimming at V came to 2 bases and at J to 8 bases, leaving 10 bases not matched to a gene. The CDR3 is 16 residues long. The germline V gene encodes CDR1 SGHTA and CDR2 FQGNSA.

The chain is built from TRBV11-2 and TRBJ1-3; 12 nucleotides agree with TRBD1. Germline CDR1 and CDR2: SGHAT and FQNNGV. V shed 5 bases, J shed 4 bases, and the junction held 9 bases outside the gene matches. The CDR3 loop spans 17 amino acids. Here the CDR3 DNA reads TGTGCCAGCAGCCCGGGACAGGGGGCGCCGCGGGGAAACACCATATATTTT. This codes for CASSPGQGAPRGNTIYF.

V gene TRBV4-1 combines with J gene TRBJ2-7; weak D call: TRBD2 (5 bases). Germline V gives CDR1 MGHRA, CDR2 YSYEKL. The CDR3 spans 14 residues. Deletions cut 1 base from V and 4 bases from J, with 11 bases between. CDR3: CASSQGHRGYEQYF. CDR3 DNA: TGCGCCAGCAGCCAAGGACACAGAGGGTACGAGCAGTACTTC.

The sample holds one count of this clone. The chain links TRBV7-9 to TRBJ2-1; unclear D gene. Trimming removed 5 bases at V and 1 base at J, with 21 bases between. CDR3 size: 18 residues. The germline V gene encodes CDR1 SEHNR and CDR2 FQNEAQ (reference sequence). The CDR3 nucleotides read TGTGCCAGCAGCACGAATCTCCTTCCTACTCTATCCTACAATGAGCAGTTCTTC. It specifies CASSTNLLPTLSYNEQFF.

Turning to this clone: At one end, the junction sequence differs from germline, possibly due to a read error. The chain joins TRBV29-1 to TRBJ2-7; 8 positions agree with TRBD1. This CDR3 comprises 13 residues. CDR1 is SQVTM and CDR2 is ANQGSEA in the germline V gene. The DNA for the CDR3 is TGCAGCGTGGAAGAGGACAGGGCCCACGAGCAGTACTTC. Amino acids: CSVEEDRAHEQYF.

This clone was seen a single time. This chain's CDR3 is CASTLGVSYEQYF. The CDR3 region has the DNA TGTGCCAGCACCCTAGGGGTGAGCTACGAGCAGTACTTC. This chain joins TRBV7-9 and TRBJ2-7; maybe TRBD1 (5 bases). Germline V gene sequence: CDR1 SEHNR, CDR2 FQNEAQ (reference sequence). V was clipped by 7 bases and J by 3 bases, with 13 bases between them. CDR3 length: 13 residues.

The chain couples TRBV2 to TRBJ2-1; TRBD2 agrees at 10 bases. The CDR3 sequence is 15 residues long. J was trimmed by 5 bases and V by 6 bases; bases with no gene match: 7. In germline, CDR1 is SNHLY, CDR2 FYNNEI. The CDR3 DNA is TGTGCCAGCAGGGCTAGCGGGAGCCAGAACAATGAGCAGTTCTTC. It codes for CASRASGSQNNEQFF.

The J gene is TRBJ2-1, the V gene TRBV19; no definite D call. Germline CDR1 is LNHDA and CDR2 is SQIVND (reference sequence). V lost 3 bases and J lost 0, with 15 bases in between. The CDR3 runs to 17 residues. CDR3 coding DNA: TGTGCCAGTAGTATGTCTTTTGCGGCATACTCCTACAATGAGCAGTTCTTC. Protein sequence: CASSMSFAAYSYNEQFF.

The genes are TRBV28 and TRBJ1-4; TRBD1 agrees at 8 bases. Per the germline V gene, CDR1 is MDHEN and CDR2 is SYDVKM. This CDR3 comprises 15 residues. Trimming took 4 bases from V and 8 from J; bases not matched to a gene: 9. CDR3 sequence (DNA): TGTGCCAGCAGTTCCTCGCAGGGGGCGGCCGAAAAACTGTTTTTT. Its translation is CASSSSQGAAEKLFF.